Presented here are 15 T cell receptor beta chains from one specimen sequenced in a study of post-analysis software for immune sequencing data. Study-wide results and caveats: Included in a set of roughly 5 TRBV segments more frequent in patients than controls were TRBV5-6, TRBV5-1 and TRBV20-1.

Unique-molecular-identifier-tagged TCR beta cDNA libraries were used. TCRdb reprocessed the PCR reads with MiXCR, giving one entry per CDR3 protein. The repertoire holds roughly 800,000 distinct CDR3 sequences, with 30% as singletons. Their specific antigens are unknown. The material sequenced was blood. The receptor source for this set is a girl between 5 and 17 years old with multiple sclerosis.

The chain recombines TRBV4-1 with TRBJ2-1; D not certain. V was pared by 3 bases and J by 8 bases, with 20 bases between. Per the germline V gene, CDR1 is MGHRA and CDR2 is YSYEKL. There are 16 residues in the CDR3. CDR3 sequence (DNA): TGCGCCAGCAGCCAGAGAGCGACGACCAACAAGGATGAGCAGTTCTTC. It is translated as CASSQRATTNKDEQFF.

The J gene is TRBJ2-4, the V gene TRBV7-2; D gene ambiguous. The CDR3 spans 14 residues. CDR1 and CDR2 from the germline V gene are SGHTA and FQGNSA. V shed 3 bases and J shed 8 bases, with 14 bases lying between them. The CDR3 loop reads CASSFSSSDHIQYF. Written as DNA, the CDR3 is TGTGCCAGCAGCTTTTCGTCCAGTGACCACATTCAGTACTTC.

This clonotype was counted at least ten times. The genes are TRBV20-1 and TRBJ2-1; 11 nucleotides line up with TRBD2. Germline CDR1 and CDR2: DFQATT and SNEGSKA (reference sequence). The CDR3 is made up of 18 amino acids. V shed 3 bases and J 2 bases; nucleotides not matched to a gene: 12. CDR3 loop: CSASTTLAGGLPYNEQFF. The DNA for the CDR3 is TGCAGTGCTAGTACGACTCTAGCGGGAGGACTACCCTACAATGAGCAGTTCTTC.

This clonotype was counted only a few times. V and J are TRBV15 and TRBJ2-1; unclear D gene. CDR1 and CDR2 (germline): LNHNV, YYDKDF (reference sequence). V was trimmed by 0 bases and J by 8 bases, leaving 5 bases between them. This CDR3 spans 12 amino acids. CDR3 protein: CATSRDPYEQFF. The CDR3 region has the DNA TGTGCCACCAGCAGAGATCCATATGAGCAGTTCTTC.

This clonotype was seen a few times. The chain employs TRBV7-9 and TRBJ1-2, with unresolved D. Germline V gene lookup returns CDR1 SEHNR and CDR2 FQNEAQ (reference sequence). The V end lost 3 bases, the J end lost 7 bases, and 18 bases lay between the germline ends. CDR3 length: 15 residues. The DNA for the CDR3 is TGTGCCAGCAGCTTTCCGGGGATACTAGCCAGTGGCTACACCTTC. Its protein is CASSFPGILASGYTF.

The table lists this clonotype with a few counts. This chain joins TRBV29-1 and TRBJ1-2, with 8 bases matching TRBD1. The junction had 8 bases not matched to a gene; V was cut back by 0 bases and J by 2 bases. This CDR3 has 16 amino acids. Germline CDR1 is SQVTM and CDR2 is ANQGSEA. The CDR3 loop is CSVEDRGTGENYGYTF. In DNA form, the CDR3 reads TGCAGCGTTGAAGATCGAGGGACAGGAGAGAACTATGGCTACACCTTC.

This clonotype was seen ten or more times. The chain has TRBV27 and TRBJ2-7; TRBD1 might be the D (5 bases). The CDR3 has 13 amino acids. Germline-derived CDR1 and CDR2 are MNHEY and SMNVEV (reference sequence). Trimming left V 5 bases short and J 3 bases short, with 11 bases between. CDR3 sequence (DNA): TGTGCCAGCAGTCCAGGGATTTTCTACGAGCAGTACTTC. Protein sequence: CASSPGIFYEQYF.

This clonotype has only one observation. The V and J genes are TRBV28 and TRBJ1-4; 7 positions match TRBD1. Germline trimming cut 6 bases from V and 4 bases from J; bases unmatched to any gene: 17. CDR1 MDHEN and CDR2 SYDVKM come from the germline V gene. CDR3 length equals 18 residues. CDR3 DNA: TGTGCCAGCAGCAAGCCCCGGGACAGTGCTAACCTTAATGAAAAACTGTTTTTT. Its protein is CASSKPRDSANLNEKLFF.

The table lists this clonotype with a few counts. This rearrangement joins TRBV5-1 to TRBJ2-1, with D possibly TRBD1 on 6 matching bases. CDR1 is SGHRS and CDR2 is YFSETQ in the germline V gene. Trimming left V 4 bases short and J 5 bases short, with 19 bases between. This CDR3 spans 16 amino acids. CDR3 sequence reads: CASSLTGTNRHNEQFF. The CDR3 coding sequence is TGCGCCAGCAGCCTGACCGGGACAAACAGGCACAATGAGCAGTTCTTC.

The chain carries TRBV20-1 and TRBJ1-2; D is undetermined. CDR1 and CDR2 from the germline V gene are DFQATT and SNEGSKA (reference sequence). V was shortened by 3 bases and J by 12 bases, with 23 bases between the two germline ends. This CDR3 spans 14 amino acids. DNA of the CDR3: TGCAGTGCTAGTCCCGTAGATACGTCGGGCCCGGACACCTTC. It yields the protein CSASPVDTSGPDTF.

This clonotype occurred many times. The V call is TRBV7-6, the J call TRBJ1-5, with a possible D match to TRBD1 (5 bases). Germline values: CDR1 SGHVS, CDR2 FNYEAQ. Trimming removed 0 bases at V and 7 bases at J, with 7 bases between. The CDR3 contains 13 residues. Here the CDR3 DNA reads TGTGCCAGCAGCTTAGCGCAGGGCCAGCCCCAGCATTTT. It translates to CASSLAQGQPQHF.

This clonotype occurred a few times. The V and J genes are TRBV11-2 and TRBJ1-2; 9 positions agree with TRBD1. V dropped 3 bases and J dropped 6; count of bases not matched to a gene: 8. Germline-derived CDR1 and CDR2 are SGHAT and FQNNGV. The CDR3 has 15 residues. The CDR3 spells CASSFGTGMWDGYTF. The CDR3 DNA reads as TGTGCCAGCAGCTTCGGGACAGGGATGTGGGATGGCTACACCTTC.

The genes are TRBV7-2 and TRBJ2-7, with TRBD2 matching over 11 bases. The CDR3 spans 18 residues. In germline, CDR1 is SGHTA, CDR2 FQGNSA. Losses at the gene ends were 1 base for V and 1 base for J; bases not matched to a gene: 9. The CDR3 here is CASSLDPGLAESSYEQYF. CDR3 bases: TGTGCCAGCAGCTTAGACCCGGGACTAGCGGAGTCTTCCTACGAGCAGTACTTC. Filled out from reference TRBV7-2 and TRBJ2-7, the complete variable domain reads GAGVSQSPSNKVTEKGKDVELRCDPISGHTALYWYRQSLGQGLEFLIYFQGNSAPDKSGLPSDRFSAERTGGSVSTLTIQRTQQEDSAVYLCASSLDPGLAESSYEQYFGPGTRLTVT.

This clonotype showed up just a few times. The genes are TRBV7-9 and TRBJ2-1, with 9 bases lining up with TRBD2. The CDR3 spans 16 residues. Germline V gives CDR1 SEHNR, CDR2 FQNEAQ (reference sequence). Trimming cost V 6 bases and J 0 bases; bases outside gene matches: 6. CDR3 DNA sequence: TGTGCCAGCAGACTCAGCGGGAGGAGCTCCTACAATGAGCAGTTCTTC. Translating gives CASRLSGRSSYNEQFF.

This clonotype has more than one count but fewer than ten. This sequence joins TRBV5-1 and TRBJ2-3; D ambiguous. Trimming removed 0 bases at V and 4 bases at J, with 9 bases between. This CDR3 is built from 14 residues. CDR1 and CDR2 (germline): SGHRS, YFSETQ. DNA of the CDR3: TGCGCCAGCAGCTTGGGATTTCGAGCAGATACGCAGTATTTT. This codes for CASSLGFRADTQYF.